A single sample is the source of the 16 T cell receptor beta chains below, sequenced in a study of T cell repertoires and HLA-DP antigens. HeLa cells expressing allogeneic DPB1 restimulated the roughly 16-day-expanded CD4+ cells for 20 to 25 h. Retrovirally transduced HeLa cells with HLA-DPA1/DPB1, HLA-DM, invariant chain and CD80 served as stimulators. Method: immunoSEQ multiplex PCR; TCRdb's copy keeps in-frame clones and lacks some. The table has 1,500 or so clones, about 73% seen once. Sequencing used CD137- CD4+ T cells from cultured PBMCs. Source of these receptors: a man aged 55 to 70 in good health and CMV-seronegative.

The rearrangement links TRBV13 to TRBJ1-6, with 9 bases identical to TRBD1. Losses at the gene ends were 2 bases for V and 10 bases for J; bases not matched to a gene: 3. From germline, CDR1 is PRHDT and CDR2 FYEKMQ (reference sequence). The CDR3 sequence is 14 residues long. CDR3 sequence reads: CASSLNRGQSPLHF. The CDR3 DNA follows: TGTGCCAGCAGCTTAAACAGGGGGCAATCACCCCTCCACTTT.

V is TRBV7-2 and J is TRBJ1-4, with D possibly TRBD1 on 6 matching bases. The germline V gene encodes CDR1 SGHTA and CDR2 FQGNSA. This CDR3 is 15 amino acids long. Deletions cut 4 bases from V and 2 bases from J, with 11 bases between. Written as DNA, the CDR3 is TGTGCCAGCAGCTCCACAGGGCTTACTAATGAAAAACTGTTTTTT. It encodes CASSSTGLTNEKLFF.

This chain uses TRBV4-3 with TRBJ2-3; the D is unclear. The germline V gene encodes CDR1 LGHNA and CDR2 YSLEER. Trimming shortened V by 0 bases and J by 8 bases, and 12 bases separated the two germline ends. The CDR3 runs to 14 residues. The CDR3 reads CASSQDVRSPTQYF. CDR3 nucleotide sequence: TGCGCCAGCAGCCAAGACGTGAGGTCTCCTACGCAGTATTTT.

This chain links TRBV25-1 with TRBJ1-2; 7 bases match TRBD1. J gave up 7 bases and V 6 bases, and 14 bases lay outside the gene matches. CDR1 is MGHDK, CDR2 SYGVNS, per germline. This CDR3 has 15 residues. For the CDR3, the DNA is TGTGCCAGCAGGGGACAGCAAGGGAGGTACTTTGGCTACACCTTC. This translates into CASRGQQGRYFGYTF.

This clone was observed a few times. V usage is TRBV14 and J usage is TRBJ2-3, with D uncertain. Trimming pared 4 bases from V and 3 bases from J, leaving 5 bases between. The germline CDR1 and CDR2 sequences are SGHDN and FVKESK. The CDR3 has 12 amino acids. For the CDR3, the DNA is TGTGCCAGCAGCCCTTTTACAGATACGCAGTATTTT. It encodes CASSPFTDTQYF.

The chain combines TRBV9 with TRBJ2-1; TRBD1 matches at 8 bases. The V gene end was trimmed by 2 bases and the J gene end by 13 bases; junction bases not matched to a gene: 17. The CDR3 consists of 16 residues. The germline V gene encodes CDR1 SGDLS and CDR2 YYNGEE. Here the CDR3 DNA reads TGTGCCAGCAGCGTCGACTCTTCACAGGGGGACCGGTATCAGTTCTTC. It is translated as CASSVDSSQGDRYQFF.

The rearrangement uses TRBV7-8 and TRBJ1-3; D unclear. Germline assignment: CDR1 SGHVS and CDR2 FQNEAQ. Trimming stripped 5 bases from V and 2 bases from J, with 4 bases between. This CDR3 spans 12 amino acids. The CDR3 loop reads CASSPAGNTIYF. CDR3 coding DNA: TGTGCCAGCAGCCCAGCTGGAAACACCATATATTTT.

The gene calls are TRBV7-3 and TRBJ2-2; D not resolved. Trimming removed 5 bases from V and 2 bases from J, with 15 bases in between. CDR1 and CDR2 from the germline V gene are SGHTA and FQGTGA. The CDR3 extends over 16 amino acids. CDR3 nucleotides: TGTGCCAGCAGCCCCCATGGGGTACCCAACACCGGGGAGCTGTTTTTT. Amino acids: CASSPHGVPNTGELFF.

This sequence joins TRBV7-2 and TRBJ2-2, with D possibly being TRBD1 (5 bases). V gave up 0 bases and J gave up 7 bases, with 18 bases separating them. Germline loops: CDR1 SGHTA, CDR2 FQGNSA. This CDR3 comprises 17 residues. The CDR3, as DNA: TGTGCCAGCAGCTTAGCCCCTGTGGGGCCACAGGACGGGGAGCTGTTTTTT. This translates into CASSLAPVGPQDGELFF.

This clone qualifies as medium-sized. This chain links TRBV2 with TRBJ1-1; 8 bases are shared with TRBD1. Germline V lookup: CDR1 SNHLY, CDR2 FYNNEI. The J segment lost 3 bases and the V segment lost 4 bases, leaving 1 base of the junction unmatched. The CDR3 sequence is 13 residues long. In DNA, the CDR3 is TGTGCCAGCAGTGGACAGGGGTACACTGAAGCTTTCTTT. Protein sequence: CASSGQGYTEAFF.

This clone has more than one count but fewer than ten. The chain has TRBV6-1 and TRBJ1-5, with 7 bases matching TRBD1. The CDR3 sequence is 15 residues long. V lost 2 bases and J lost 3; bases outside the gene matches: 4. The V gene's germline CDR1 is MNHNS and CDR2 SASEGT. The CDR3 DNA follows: TGTGCCAGCAGTGAATCGGGACAGAACAATCAGCCCCAGCATTTT. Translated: CASSESGQNNQPQHF.

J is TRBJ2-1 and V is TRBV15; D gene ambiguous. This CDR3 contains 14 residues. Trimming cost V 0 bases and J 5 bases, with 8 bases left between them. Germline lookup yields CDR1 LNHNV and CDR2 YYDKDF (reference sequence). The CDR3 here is CATSRERNDNEQFF. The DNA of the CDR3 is TGTGCCACCAGCAGAGAACGGAATGACAATGAGCAGTTCTTC.

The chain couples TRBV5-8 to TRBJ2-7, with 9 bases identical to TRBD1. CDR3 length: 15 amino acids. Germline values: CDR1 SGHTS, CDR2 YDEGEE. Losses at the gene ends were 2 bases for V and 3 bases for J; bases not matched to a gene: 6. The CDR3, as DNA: TGTGCCAGCAGCTTAACCAGGACAGGGGTCTACGAGCAGTACTTC. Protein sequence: CASSLTRTGVYEQYF.

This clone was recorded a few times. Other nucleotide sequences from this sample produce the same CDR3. In DNA form, the CDR3 reads TGTGCCAGCAGCTTCGGACAGTATGAAGCTTTCTTT. This sequence encodes CASSFGQYEAFF. The chain employs TRBV28 and TRBJ1-1, with D possibly TRBD1 on 6 matching bases. The CDR3 loop spans 12 amino acids. Trimming removed 6 bases at V and 7 bases at J, with 12 bases between. Germline loops: CDR1 MDHEN, CDR2 SYDVKM.

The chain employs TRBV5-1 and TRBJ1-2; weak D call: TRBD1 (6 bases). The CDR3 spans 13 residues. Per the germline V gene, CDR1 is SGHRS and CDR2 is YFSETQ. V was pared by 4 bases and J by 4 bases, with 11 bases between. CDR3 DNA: TGCGCCAGCAGCCCTGGGGGGCTCTATGGCTACACCTTC. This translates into CASSPGGLYGYTF.

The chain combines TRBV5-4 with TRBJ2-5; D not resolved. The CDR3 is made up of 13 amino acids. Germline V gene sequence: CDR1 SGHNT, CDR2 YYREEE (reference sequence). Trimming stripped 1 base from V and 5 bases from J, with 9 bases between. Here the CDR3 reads CASSLMVAETQYF. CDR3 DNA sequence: TGTGCCAGCAGCTTGATGGTTGCGGAGACCCAGTACTTC.